This TCR beta chain was sequenced during a study of shared clonotypes between healthy human individuals. This clone was seen once. Each unsorted PBMC replicate got 300 ng genomic DNA, 25,000 to 30,000 genomes. Per the authors' pipeline: As immunoSEQ supplied junction-only sequences (without quality scores), filtering differed. Only in-frame clones appear in the TCRdb table, and some are missing; sequencing was by immunoSEQ multiplex PCR. The V and J calls and clone size were taken over from that table, and D and trimming were inferred from the DNA. The table has some 450,000 clones, about 74% seen once. For genomic DNA, unsorted samples relied on 85 million to 100 million PBMCs. V was pared by 7 bases and J by 2 bases, with 15 bases between. The CDR3 contains 15 residues. Germline CDR1 is SNHLY and CDR2 is FYNNEI.

Sequencing was performed on PBMCs. This sequence originates from a woman in her 40s in good health. Some clones in this sample may be carry-over from other donors' samples. The V call is TRBV2, the J call TRBJ1-5; D unresolved. The DNA for the CDR3 is TGTGCCAGCACCCAAGAAGGGTTGGGCAATCAGCCCCAGCATTTT. Its protein is CASTQEGLGNQPQHF.